This TCR beta chain was sequenced in a study of T cell clusters in autoimmune cytopenias. At the level of the study: The median distinct TRB clonotype count was under 3,000 per sample, from a median around 50,000 reads.

Study-level results: Primary autoimmune cytopenia patients appeared to lack physiological T cell clusters present in healthy donors. TRB repertoire shifts in secondary cytopenia and chronic lymphocytic leukemia mostly reflected lymphoma, not autoimmunity.

Multiplex touch-down PCR amplified TRB using TRB-A and TRB-B pools in one tube. Reprocessing the multiplex PCR reads, TCRdb reports a single entry for every CDR3 protein and omits DNA. Its table records under 3,500 distinct CDR3 sequences. CDR3 length equals 15 residues. Roughly 38,000 genome equivalents of blood DNA were amplified for TRB. This clonotype is called medium-sized based on its frequency. The antigen is not known. The V and J genes are TRBV12-3 or TRBV12-4 and TRBJ2-6. Sequenced: peripheral blood. The source is a human donor with an autoimmune cytopenia or autoimmune hepatitis (not recorded which). CDR3 sequence reads: CASSLWPAGANVLTF.